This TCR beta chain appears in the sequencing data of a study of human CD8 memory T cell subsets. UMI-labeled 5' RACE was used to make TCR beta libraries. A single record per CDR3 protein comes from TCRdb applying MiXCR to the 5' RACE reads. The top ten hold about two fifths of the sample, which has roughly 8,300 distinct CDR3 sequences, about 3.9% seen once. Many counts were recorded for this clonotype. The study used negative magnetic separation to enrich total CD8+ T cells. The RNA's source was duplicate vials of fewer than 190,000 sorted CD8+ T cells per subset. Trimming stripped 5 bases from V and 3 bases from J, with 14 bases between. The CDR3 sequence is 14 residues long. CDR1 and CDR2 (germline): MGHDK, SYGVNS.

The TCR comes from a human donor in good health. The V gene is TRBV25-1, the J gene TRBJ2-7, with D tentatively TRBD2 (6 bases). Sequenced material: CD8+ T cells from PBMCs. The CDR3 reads CASSTLDGGYEQYF. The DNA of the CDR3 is TGTGCCAGCAGTACCTTAGACGGGGGCTACGAGCAGTACTTC.